A selection of T cell receptor beta chains follows, all from one sample in a study of response to subunit inactivated influenza vaccine. MiXCR, run by TCRdb on the RT-PCR reads, gives a single entry per CDR3 protein. This table has over 400,000 distinct CDR3 sequences, 10% to 15% appearing once. Material: PBMCs from blood, obtained more than 35 days after vaccination. The receptors stem from a man aged 50 to 59 who received an inactivated influenza vaccine. CDR3s include the opening cysteine and the closing phenylalanine or tryptophan. The order of the fields is clone size, D gene, J gene, CDR3 length, V gene, CDR3 protein, CDR3 DNA. D genes are given only for firm matches. Clone size is stated in some rows and not others, as once, few, many or a class when expanded.

clone size: few
D gene: NA
J gene: TRBJ1-4
CDR3 length: 14
V gene: TRBV7-9
CDR3 protein: CASRPGFRDEKLFF
CDR3 DNA: TGTGCCAGCCGTCCGGGCTTCCGCGATGAAAAACTGTTTTTT

clone size: few
D gene: TRBD2
J gene: TRBJ2-5
CDR3 length: 16
V gene: TRBV10-2
CDR3 protein: CASSEMSGGARETQYF
CDR3 DNA: TGCGCCAGCAGTGAAATGAGCGGGGGGGCCCGGGAGACCCAGTACTTC

clone size: NA
D gene: TRBD1
J gene: TRBJ2-5
CDR3 length: 16
V gene: TRBV12-3/TRBV12-4
CDR3 protein: CASSSGQGNRQETQYF
CDR3 DNA: TGTGCCAGCAGTTCGGGACAGGGAAATCGACAAGAGACCCAGTACTTC

clone size: NA
D gene: NA
J gene: TRBJ2-4
CDR3 length: 16
V gene: TRBV7-2
CDR3 protein: CASSLWARGAKNIQYF
CDR3 DNA: TGTGCCAGCAGCTTATGGGCCAGGGGTGCCAAAAACATTCAGTACTTC

clone size: many
D gene: NA
J gene: TRBJ2-2
CDR3 length: 15
V gene: TRBV25-1
CDR3 protein: CASSEYPLGPGELFF
CDR3 DNA: TGTGCCAGCAGTGAATATCCCTTAGGTCCGGGGGAGCTGTTTTTT

clone size: many
D gene: NA
J gene: TRBJ2-5
CDR3 length: 15
V gene: TRBV18
CDR3 protein: CASSRSTGYQETQYF
CDR3 DNA: TGTGCCAGCTCACGATCAACAGGGTACCAAGAGACCCAGTACTTC

clone size: NA
D gene: TRBD2
J gene: TRBJ2-3
CDR3 length: 16
V gene: TRBV5-5
CDR3 protein: CASSSGLALYTDTQYF
CDR3 DNA: TGTGCCAGCAGCTCCGGACTAGCCCTGTACACAGATACGCAGTATTTT

clone size: few
D gene: NA
J gene: TRBJ2-3
CDR3 length: 18
V gene: TRBV21-1
CDR3 protein: CASSKQKGLAGDTDTQYF
CDR3 DNA: TGTGCCAGCAGCAAACAGAAGGGACTAGCGGGAGACACAGATACGCAGTATTTT

clone size: NA
D gene: TRBD2
J gene: TRBJ2-7
CDR3 length: 15
V gene: TRBV4-3
CDR3 protein: CASSQAGGVSYEQYF
CDR3 DNA: TGCGCCAGCAGCCAAGCGGGGGGGGTATCCTACGAGCAGTACTTC

clone size: many
D gene: NA
J gene: TRBJ2-1
CDR3 length: 13
V gene: TRBV29-1
CDR3 protein: CSVGRSEGGEQFF
CDR3 DNA: TGCAGCGTTGGACGAAGCGAAGGTGGTGAGCAGTTCTTC

clone size: once
D gene: NA
J gene: TRBJ2-5
CDR3 length: 15
V gene: TRBV7-2
CDR3 protein: CVSSLGFSLGETQYF
CDR3 DNA: TGTGTCAGCAGCTTAGGATTTAGCCTGGGGGAGACCCAGTACTTC

clone size: many
D gene: TRBD1
J gene: TRBJ2-2
CDR3 length: 15
V gene: TRBV10-3
CDR3 protein: CAISAGQGLNGELFF
CDR3 DNA: TGTGCCATCAGTGCGGGACAGGGATTGAACGGGGAGCTGTTTTTT

clone size: NA
D gene: NA
J gene: TRBJ2-7
CDR3 length: 17
V gene: TRBV30
CDR3 protein: CAWSVLQVGPLTYEQYF
CDR3 DNA: TGTGCCTGGAGTGTACTCCAGGTTGGCCCTCTCACCTACGAGCAGTACTTC

clone size: NA
D gene: TRBD1
J gene: TRBJ1-4
CDR3 length: 16
V gene: TRBV7-9
CDR3 protein: CASSPDRGPTNEKLFF
CDR3 DNA: TGTGCCAGCAGCCCTGACAGGGGACCAACTAATGAAAAACTGTTTTTT

clone size: few
D gene: NA
J gene: TRBJ2-2
CDR3 length: 14
V gene: TRBV7-8
CDR3 protein: CASSYTVNTGELFF
CDR3 DNA: TGTGCCAGCAGCTATACAGTGAACACCGGGGAGCTGTTTTTT

clone size: few
D gene: TRBD1
J gene: TRBJ1-4
CDR3 length: 14
V gene: TRBV29-1
CDR3 protein: CSVWGGGGAEKLFF
CDR3 DNA: TGCAGCGTTTGGGGGGGAGGGGGCGCCGAAAAACTGTTTTTT

clone size: NA
D gene: TRBD1
J gene: TRBJ1-1
CDR3 length: 17
V gene: TRBV5-1
CDR3 protein: CASSGGQGGGKFTEAFF
CDR3 DNA: TGCGCCAGCAGCGGGGGACAGGGCGGAGGGAAGTTCACTGAAGCTTTCTTT

clone size: many
D gene: NA
J gene: TRBJ2-4
CDR3 length: 14
V gene: TRBV28
CDR3 protein: CASSLAGAKNIQYF
CDR3 DNA: TGTGCCAGCAGTTTAGCGGGAGCCAAAAACATTCAGTACTTC

clone size: NA
D gene: TRBD2
J gene: TRBJ2-5
CDR3 length: 15
V gene: TRBV15
CDR3 protein: CATRRLAGEGETQYF
CDR3 DNA: TGTGCCACCAGGCGGCTAGCGGGAGAAGGAGAGACCCAGTACTTC

clone size: NA
D gene: TRBD1
J gene: TRBJ1-5
CDR3 length: 16
V gene: TRBV7-8
CDR3 protein: CASSPEPTGVGQPQHF
CDR3 DNA: TGTGCCAGCAGCCCCGAACCCACAGGGGTTGGTCAGCCCCAGCATTTT

clone size: NA
D gene: TRBD2
J gene: TRBJ2-1
CDR3 length: 17
V gene: TRBV29-1
CDR3 protein: CSARPFWTSGSYNEQFF
CDR3 DNA: TGCAGCGCCCGGCCCTTTTGGACTAGCGGGAGTTATAATGAGCAGTTCTTC

clone size: few
D gene: NA
J gene: TRBJ1-1
CDR3 length: 13
V gene: TRBV7-9
CDR3 protein: CASSPGTVGLAFF
CDR3 DNA: TGTGCCAGCAGCCCCGGGACCGTCGGTTTAGCTTTCTTT

clone size: many
D gene: NA
J gene: TRBJ1-6
CDR3 length: 15
V gene: TRBV12-3/TRBV12-4
CDR3 protein: CASSLGGFPNSPLHF
CDR3 DNA: TGTGCCAGCAGTTTAGGGGGTTTTCCTAATTCACCCCTCCACTTT

clone size: few
D gene: TRBD1
J gene: TRBJ2-5
CDR3 length: 12
V gene: TRBV28
CDR3 protein: CASRGQTETQYF
CDR3 DNA: TGTGCCAGCAGGGGACAGACTGAGACCCAGTACTTC

clone size: NA
D gene: TRBD2
J gene: TRBJ2-1
CDR3 length: 12
V gene: TRBV2
CDR3 protein: CASSPATSSRLF
CDR3 DNA: TGTGCCAGCAGTCCGGCGACTAGCAGTAGGCTCTTC

clone size: many
D gene: NA
J gene: TRBJ2-1
CDR3 length: 13
V gene: TRBV5-1
CDR3 protein: CASSLSLEEEQFF
CDR3 DNA: TGCGCCAGCAGCTTGTCTTTGGAGGAGGAGCAGTTCTTC

clone size: few
D gene: NA
J gene: TRBJ2-6
CDR3 length: 17
V gene: TRBV4-3
CDR3 protein: CASSQGHRSSGANVLTF
CDR3 DNA: TGCGCCAGCAGCCAGGGACACCGCAGCTCTGGGGCCAACGTCCTGACTTTC

clone size: few
D gene: TRBD2
J gene: TRBJ2-1
CDR3 length: 15
V gene: TRBV10-3
CDR3 protein: CAIRASGRGLSEQFF
CDR3 DNA: TGTGCCATCAGGGCTAGCGGGAGGGGTCTAAGTGAGCAGTTCTTC

clone size: few
D gene: TRBD2
J gene: TRBJ2-2
CDR3 length: 17
V gene: TRBV6-2/TRBV6-3
CDR3 protein: CASSYLVAGGYAGELFF
CDR3 DNA: TGTGCCAGCAGTTACCTCGTAGCGGGAGGGTATGCCGGGGAGCTGTTTTTT

clone size: few
D gene: TRBD1
J gene: TRBJ2-3
CDR3 length: 14
V gene: TRBV12-3/TRBV12-4
CDR3 protein: CASRPGQGTNTQYF
CDR3 DNA: TGTGCCAGCAGACCGGGACAGGGTACGAATACGCAGTATTTT

clone size: many
D gene: NA
J gene: TRBJ1-2
CDR3 length: 14
V gene: TRBV7-2
CDR3 protein: CASSLAVGNYGYTF
CDR3 DNA: TGTGCCAGCAGCTTAGCCGTCGGGAACTATGGCTACACCTTC

clone size: NA
D gene: NA
J gene: TRBJ2-6
CDR3 length: 17
V gene: TRBV9
CDR3 protein: CASSKRYGGAGANVLTF
CDR3 DNA: TGTGCCAGCAGCAAGCGGTATGGGGGCGCTGGGGCCAACGTCCTGACTTTC

clone size: few
D gene: NA
J gene: TRBJ1-1
CDR3 length: 12
V gene: TRBV6-2/TRBV6-3
CDR3 protein: CASSYSGEDAFF
CDR3 DNA: TGTGCCAGCAGTTACTCGGGGGAGGACGCTTTCTTT

clone size: few
D gene: NA
J gene: TRBJ2-5
CDR3 length: 14
V gene: TRBV29-1
CDR3 protein: CSLREKRHQETQYF
CDR3 DNA: TGCAGCCTGCGAGAGAAGCGGCACCAAGAGACCCAGTACTTC

clone size: NA
D gene: TRBD2
J gene: TRBJ2-7
CDR3 length: 14
V gene: TRBV7-2
CDR3 protein: CASSVRDYAYEQYF
CDR3 DNA: TGTGCCAGCAGCGTCCGGGACTACGCCTACGAGCAGTACTTC

clone size: few
D gene: NA
J gene: TRBJ2-7
CDR3 length: 17
V gene: TRBV4-2
CDR3 protein: CASSPGAGTRWAYEQYF
CDR3 DNA: TGTGCCAGCAGCCCCGGGGCTGGGACCCGGTGGGCCTACGAGCAGTACTTC

clone size: few
D gene: NA
J gene: TRBJ2-1
CDR3 length: 15
V gene: TRBV15
CDR3 protein: CATSRGGHTYNEQFF
CDR3 DNA: TGTGCCACCAGCAGAGGAGGGCATACCTACAATGAGCAGTTCTTC

clone size: many
D gene: TRBD1
J gene: TRBJ2-5
CDR3 length: 13
V gene: TRBV4-1
CDR3 protein: CASSQEDRETQYF
CDR3 DNA: TGCGCCAGCAGCCAAGAGGACAGGGAGACCCAGTACTTC

clone size: few
D gene: TRBD2
J gene: TRBJ2-5
CDR3 length: 16
V gene: TRBV4-2
CDR3 protein: CASSQDLAGGQETQYF
CDR3 DNA: TGTGCCAGCAGCCAAGATTTGGCGGGGGGGCAAGAGACCCAGTACTTC

clone size: once
D gene: NA
J gene: TRBJ1-5
CDR3 length: 13
V gene: TRBV12-3/TRBV12-4
CDR3 protein: CASRAGGDRSQHF
CDR3 DNA: TGTGCCAGCAGGGCGGGGGGAGATCGGTCCCAGCATTTT

clone size: few
D gene: TRBD2
J gene: TRBJ2-7
CDR3 length: 15
V gene: TRBV5-1
CDR3 protein: CASSSGTSGSYEQYF
CDR3 DNA: TGCGCCAGCAGCTCCGGGACTAGCGGATCCTACGAGCAGTACTTC

clone size: NA
D gene: TRBD1
J gene: TRBJ1-2
CDR3 length: 13
V gene: TRBV7-9
CDR3 protein: CASSQTGGRSYTF
CDR3 DNA: TGTGCCAGCAGCCAAACAGGGGGCAGGAGCTACACCTTC

clone size: NA
D gene: NA
J gene: TRBJ1-1
CDR3 length: 13
V gene: TRBV4-2
CDR3 protein: CASRRDPGTEAFF
CDR3 DNA: TGTGCCAGCAGACGTGATCCTGGCACTGAAGCTTTCTTT

clone size: many
D gene: NA
J gene: TRBJ2-7
CDR3 length: 13
V gene: TRBV7-9
CDR3 protein: CASSLGSLNEQYF
CDR3 DNA: TGTGCCAGCAGCTTAGGTTCCCTTAACGAGCAGTACTTC

clone size: few
D gene: TRBD1
J gene: TRBJ2-5
CDR3 length: 16
V gene: TRBV7-9
CDR3 protein: CASSSRDRVSLETQYF
CDR3 DNA: TGTGCCAGCAGCAGCCGGGACAGGGTTTCTTTGGAGACCCAGTACTTC

clone size: few
D gene: NA
J gene: TRBJ1-1
CDR3 length: 15
V gene: TRBV6-2/TRBV6-3
CDR3 protein: CASSLSGGRRTEAFF
CDR3 DNA: TGTGCCAGCAGTTTAAGCGGGGGGCGAAGGACTGAAGCTTTCTTT

clone size: few
D gene: NA
J gene: TRBJ2-7
CDR3 length: 12
V gene: TRBV18
CDR3 protein: CASSPSIYEQYF
CDR3 DNA: TGTGCCAGCTCACCATCAATCTACGAGCAGTACTTC

clone size: many
D gene: TRBD1
J gene: TRBJ1-1
CDR3 length: 15
V gene: TRBV9
CDR3 protein: CASSVGQGGYTEAFF
CDR3 DNA: TGTGCCAGCAGCGTAGGACAGGGTGGGTACACTGAAGCTTTCTTT

clone size: many
D gene: TRBD1
J gene: TRBJ2-7
CDR3 length: 14
V gene: TRBV29-1
CDR3 protein: CSVVPGQGPYEQYF
CDR3 DNA: TGCAGCGTTGTACCGGGACAGGGTCCCTACGAGCAGTACTTC

clone size: few
D gene: NA
J gene: TRBJ2-7
CDR3 length: 12
V gene: TRBV20-1
CDR3 protein: CSARRGSTEQYF
CDR3 DNA: TGCAGTGCCCGCCGGGGGAGTACCGAGCAGTACTTC

clone size: few
D gene: TRBD1
J gene: TRBJ2-7
CDR3 length: 15
V gene: TRBV5-5
CDR3 protein: CASSVGQGADYEQYF
CDR3 DNA: TGTGCCAGCAGCGTGGGACAGGGGGCTGACTACGAGCAGTACTTC

clone size: many
D gene: NA
J gene: TRBJ1-3
CDR3 length: 14
V gene: TRBV9
CDR3 protein: CASSVARAGNTIYF
CDR3 DNA: TGTGCCAGCAGCGTAGCCAGGGCCGGAAACACCATATATTTT

clone size: once
D gene: NA
J gene: TRBJ2-7
CDR3 length: 17
V gene: TRBV21-1
CDR3 protein: CANSKCAGQGIYYEQYF
CDR3 DNA: TGTGCCAACAGCAAATGTGCGGGACAGGGAATCTACTACGAGCAGTACTTC

clone size: NA
D gene: NA
J gene: TRBJ2-5
CDR3 length: 14
V gene: TRBV10-3
CDR3 protein: CAISEFQKQETQYF
CDR3 DNA: TGTGCCATCAGTGAGTTCCAGAAACAAGAGACCCAGTACTTC

clone size: NA
D gene: TRBD1
J gene: TRBJ1-5
CDR3 length: 13
V gene: TRBV20-1
CDR3 protein: CSASGDRGQPQHF
CDR3 DNA: TGCAGTGCTAGCGGGGACAGGGGACAGCCCCAGCATTTT

clone size: few
D gene: TRBD1
J gene: TRBJ2-1
CDR3 length: 20
V gene: TRBV7-3
CDR3 protein: CASSTRDRGKDGLAYNEQFF
CDR3 DNA: TGTGCCAGCAGCACCCGGGACAGGGGGAAGGACGGCCTAGCCTACAATGAGCAGTTCTTC

clone size: NA
D gene: NA
J gene: TRBJ1-4
CDR3 length: 17
V gene: TRBV4-3
CDR3 protein: CASSRASQGRRGEKLFF
CDR3 DNA: TGCGCCAGCAGCCGAGCGAGCCAGGGTAGGAGAGGTGAAAAACTGTTTTTT

clone size: NA
D gene: TRBD2
J gene: TRBJ2-3
CDR3 length: 15
V gene: TRBV20-1
CDR3 protein: CSAPGTSGGIDTQYF
CDR3 DNA: TGCAGTGCTCCTGGGACTAGCGGGGGAATAGATACGCAGTATTTT

clone size: NA
D gene: NA
J gene: TRBJ2-7
CDR3 length: 14
V gene: TRBV19
CDR3 protein: CASSITPETYEQYF
CDR3 DNA: TGTGCCAGTAGTATAACCCCCGAAACCTACGAGCAGTACTTC

clone size: few
D gene: NA
J gene: TRBJ2-3
CDR3 length: 12
V gene: TRBV11-1
CDR3 protein: CASRSTTDTQYF
CDR3 DNA: TGTGCCAGCAGGAGTACGACAGATACGCAGTATTTT